This T cell receptor beta chain comes out of a study of tumor-infiltrating lymphocytes in primary liver carcinoma. With around 500 ng total RNA as template and a constant-region primer, TCR beta cDNA was made. Three nested multiplex PCR rounds, a slightly modified ARM-PCR method, built the TCR beta libraries. The two initial PCR rounds, around 10 cycles each, used TRBV1-TRBV30 forward and C-beta reverse primers. TCRdb processed the multiplex PCR reads anew with MiXCR; each CDR3 protein has one entry. The data show roughly 70,000 distinct CDR3 sequences, over 60% seen once. Between roughly 20 and 32 mg of unsorted bulk tissue served as the source from which RNA and DNA were co-extracted. The CDR3 is 11 residues long. Germline assignment: CDR1 MDHEN and CDR2 SYDVKM. V was cut by 4 bases and J by 10 bases, with 8 bases left in between.

The sequencing input was liver tumor tissue from sampling region 4. Subset in this sample: tumor region T4, right-lateral pole. The clonotype comes from a man in his forties or fifties with primary liver carcinoma and hepatitis B virus infection. The rearrangement joins TRBV28 to TRBJ2-4; D gene uncertain. CDR3 bases: TGTGCCAGCAGTTCGGTACTTATTCAGTACTTC. This encodes CASSSVLIQYF.